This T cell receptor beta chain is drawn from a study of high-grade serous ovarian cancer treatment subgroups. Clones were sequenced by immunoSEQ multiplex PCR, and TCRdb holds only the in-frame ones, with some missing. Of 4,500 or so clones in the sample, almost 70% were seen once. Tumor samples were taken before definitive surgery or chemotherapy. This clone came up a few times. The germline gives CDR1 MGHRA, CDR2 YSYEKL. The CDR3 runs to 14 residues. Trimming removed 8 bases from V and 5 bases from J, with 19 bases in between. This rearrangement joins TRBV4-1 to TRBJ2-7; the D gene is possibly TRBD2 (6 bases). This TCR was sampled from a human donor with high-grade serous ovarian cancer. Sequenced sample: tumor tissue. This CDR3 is CASSQGGGRDEQYF. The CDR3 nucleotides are TGCGCCAGCTCCCAGGGAGGCGGACGGGACGAGCAGTACTTC.